The clone carrying this T cell receptor beta chain was observed a few times. This sample was taken from a study of T cells in Graves' hyperthyroidism and ophthalmopathy. Patients counted as stable if ophthalmopathy did not develop within 18 months. The TCR beta CDR3 regions underwent amplification using RNA transcripts as the source. First-round RT-PCR targeting the TCR CDR3 was performed with the HTBI primer set. TCRdb fed the multiplex PCR reads into MiXCR, producing one record per CDR3 protein. The table includes fewer than 650,000 distinct CDR3 sequences, around 15% detected once. This CDR3 contains 17 residues. Trimming cost V 0 bases and J 5 bases, with 17 bases left between them. The germline V gene has CDR1 LNHDA and CDR2 SQIVND (reference sequence).

The origin of this receptor is a woman aged 40 to 55 with Graves' hyperthyroidism. This chain connects TRBV19 to TRBJ1-5; D is ambiguous. Sequencing was done on a sample of blood. CDR3 nucleotides: TGTGCCAGTAGTATAGATCGGACGGGAAGGGTCCATCAGCCCCAGCATTTT. This sequence encodes CASSIDRTGRVHQPQHF.